Below, 26 T cell receptor beta chains from the same sample are listed, as sequenced in a study of immune heterogeneity within non-small cell lung tumors. Multiplex PCR with 32 V and 13 J primers amplified TCR beta CDR3. MiXCR, applied by TCRdb to the multiplex PCR reads, yields one record per CDR3 protein. The sample yields 3,500 to 4,500 distinct CDR3 sequences, 27% seen once. Bulk tumor genomic DNA was the template, and each sample received about 600 ng. Surgery yielded several widely spaced biopsies per primary tumor. Those enrolled were patients newly diagnosed with untreated non-small cell lung cancer and undergoing curative surgery. Sequencing was done on a sample of lung tumor tissue. The receptors were gathered from a man between 60 and 70 years old with non-small cell lung cancer.

Relative to its sample, this clonotype is medium-sized. J is TRBJ1-2 and V is TRBV30; the match to TRBD1 covers 9 bases. J was trimmed by 4 bases and V by 4 bases; bases with no gene match: 7. The CDR3 has 14 residues. The germline V gene encodes CDR1 GTSNPN and CDR2 SVGIG (reference sequence). CDR3 nucleotide sequence: TGTGCCTGGACCCGGACAGGGGCAAGCTATGGCTACACCTTC. Its protein is CAWTRTGASYGYTF.

Judged by abundance, this clonotype is medium-sized (0.01 to 0.1%). This chain links TRBV30 with TRBJ2-7, with D tentatively TRBD1 or TRBD2 (6 bases each). V lost 4 bases, J lost 3 bases, and 10 bases lay in between. Germline V gene lookup returns CDR1 GTSNPN and CDR2 SVGIG (reference sequence). The CDR3 runs to 12 residues. CDR3 amino acids: CAWKGGYYEQYF. Written as DNA, the CDR3 is TGTGCCTGGAAGGGGGGCTACTACGAGCAGTACTTC.

Of note for this clonotype: This sequence may be a read error, since a much larger clone differs from it by one base. The CDR3 DNA follows: TGTGCCAGCAGTCCCCACCTGGACAGAGTCGAGCAGTACTTC. This gives the protein CASSPHLDRVEQYF. The chain joins TRBV12-3 or TRBV12-4 to TRBJ2-7; weak D call: TRBD1 (6 bases). With 5 bases removed from V and 6 bases from J, the gap between germline ends came to 17 bases. The CDR3 length is 14 residues.

As regards this clonotype: A clone one base away is much larger, so this may be a read error. The rearrangement joins TRBV27 to TRBJ2-7; 7 bases are shared with TRBD2. The CDR3 covers 14 residues. V lost 6 bases and J lost 2; bases outside the gene matches: 7. The germline V gene encodes CDR1 MNHEY and CDR2 SMNVEV (reference sequence). The CDR3 loop is CASRSGDTPYEQYF. As DNA, the CDR3 is TGTGCCAGCAGGAGCGGGGATACCCCCTACGAGCAGTACTTC.

By sample fraction, this clonotype is medium-sized. The CDR3 loop is CASSMVPFEKLFF. CDR3 nucleotides: TGTGCCAGTAGTATGGTCCCCTTTGAAAAACTGTTTTTT. J is TRBJ1-4 and V is TRBV19; D is uncertain. Trimming removed 3 bases from V and 7 bases from J, with 9 bases in between. Per the germline V gene, CDR1 is LNHDA and CDR2 is SQIVND (reference sequence). This CDR3 is built from 13 residues.

This clonotype has a handful of counts. The chain couples TRBV7-9 to TRBJ2-7; TRBD2 matches at 10 bases. Trimming took 1 base from V and 2 from J; bases not matched to a gene: 8. This CDR3 contains 17 residues. Per germline, CDR1 SEHNR and CDR2 FQNEAQ (reference sequence). In DNA, the CDR3 is TGTGCCAGCAGCTTAGTGGGTAGCGGGAGGTCCCCCTACGAGCAGTACTTC. This translates into CASSLVGSGRSPYEQYF.

The gene calls are TRBV12-3 or TRBV12-4 and TRBJ2-2; D is tentatively TRBD1 or TRBD2 (5 bases each). V was shortened by 5 bases and J by 0 bases, with 10 bases between the two germline ends. This CDR3 has 15 residues. The CDR3 sequence: CASSLGRANTGELFF. The DNA for the CDR3 is TGTGCCAGCAGTCTGGGGCGGGCGAACACCGGGGAGCTGTTTTTT.

The rearrangement uses TRBV7-9 and TRBJ2-7; D is undetermined. CDR3 length equals 13 residues. Germline V gene lookup returns CDR1 SEHNR and CDR2 FQNEAQ (reference sequence). V shed 1 base and J shed 3 bases, with 7 bases lying between them. The CDR3 sequence is CASSLDFYYEQYF. The CDR3 bases are TGTGCCAGCAGCTTAGACTTCTACTACGAGCAGTACTTC.

V usage is TRBV6-1 and J usage is TRBJ2-1; 8 bases agree with TRBD2. The length of the CDR3 is 14 residues. Germline V gene lookup returns CDR1 MNHNS and CDR2 SASEGT. V was pared by 7 bases and J by 3 bases, with 5 bases of the junction left unmatched. The CDR3, as DNA: TGTGCCAGCAAGCCCAGCGGGGGCTACAATGAGCAGTTCTTC. Translated: CASKPSGGYNEQFF.

This sequence joins TRBV3-1 and TRBJ1-4; D gene uncertain. CDR1 and CDR2 from the germline V gene are LGHDT and YNNKEL (reference sequence). Trimming removed 4 bases from V and 4 bases from J, with 10 bases in between. CDR3 size: 14 residues. CDR3 loop: CASSRAYGNEKLFF. Written as DNA, the CDR3 is TGTGCCAGCAGCCGGGCCTATGGTAATGAAAAACTGTTTTTT.

V usage is TRBV19 and J usage is TRBJ1-1, with D uncertain. CDR3 size: 14 residues. CDR1 and CDR2 (germline): LNHDA, SQIVND (reference sequence). Trimming took off 3 bases at V and 3 bases at J, with 11 bases between the two ends. The CDR3 DNA follows: TGTGCCAGTAGTATGAAAGGTGGTCACACTGAAGCTTTCTTT. Translating gives CASSMKGGHTEAFF.

This clonotype was seen a few times. The rearrangement joins TRBV12-3 or TRBV12-4 to TRBJ1-1; the D is unclear. This CDR3 contains 14 residues. V was pared by 0 bases and J by 4 bases, with 9 bases between. CDR3 in DNA: TGTGCCAGCAGTTTAGCCCTCAGAAGCACTGAAGCTTTCTTT. Translation: CASSLALRSTEAFF.

This clonotype was seen a handful of times. J is TRBJ2-2 and V is TRBV19, with D perhaps TRBD1 (5 bases). Germline V lookup: CDR1 LNHDA, CDR2 SQIVND (reference sequence). V lost 3 bases and J 7 bases, leaving 15 bases between the germline ends. The CDR3 is 15 residues long. The CDR3 sequence is CASSIKSAGRGELFF. CDR3 sequence (DNA): TGTGCCAGTAGTATTAAGTCCGCAGGGCGCGGGGAGCTGTTTTTT.

This clonotype qualifies as medium-sized. Here the CDR3 reads CASTMRYSSTDTQYF. The CDR3 nucleotides read TGTGCCAGTACTATGCGATATTCTAGCACAGATACGCAGTATTTT. V and J are TRBV19 and TRBJ2-3; no clear D. Germline-derived CDR1 and CDR2 are LNHDA and SQIVND (reference sequence). Trimming cost V 7 bases and J 0 bases, with 14 bases left between them. The CDR3 spans 15 residues.

With respect to this clonotype: A clone one base away is much larger, so this may be a read error. This chain joins TRBV6-2 or TRBV6-3 and TRBJ2-7, with a possible D match to TRBD2 (6 bases). Trimming removed 5 bases at V and 3 bases at J, with 20 bases between. The CDR3 totals 16 residues. Germline CDR1 and CDR2: MNHEY and SVGEGT. As DNA, the CDR3 is TGTGCCAGCAGTCCCGTTGCGCGGGGCGGTTTCTACGAGCAGTACTTC. It encodes CASSPVARGGFYEQYF.

The chain's CDR3 is CASAGVPLEKLFF. The DNA for the CDR3 is TGTGCCAGCGCAGGGGTTCCTCTTGAAAAACTGTTTTTT. The chain combines TRBV5-6 with TRBJ1-4; D may be TRBD1 (6 bases). Trimming cost V 7 bases and J 7 bases, with 14 bases left between them. Germline V gene lookup returns CDR1 SGHDT and CDR2 YYEEEE. There are 13 residues in the CDR3.

By share of the sample, this clonotype is large. This sequence joins TRBV11-2 and TRBJ2-7; no definite D call. With 1 base removed from V and 2 bases from J, the gap between germline ends came to 15 bases. This CDR3 contains 16 residues. Germline V gene sequence: CDR1 SGHAT, CDR2 FQNNGV. The CDR3 here is CASSLVGQSFPYEQYF. The CDR3 bases are TGTGCCAGCAGCTTAGTTGGTCAAAGCTTTCCCTACGAGCAGTACTTC.

By share of the sample, this clonotype is medium-sized. J is TRBJ2-1 and V is TRBV28, with D unclear. Per the germline V gene, CDR1 is MDHEN and CDR2 is SYDVKM. Trimming removed 3 bases from V and 3 bases from J, with 9 bases in between. This CDR3 is built from 14 residues. The CDR3 sequence: CASSFGLIYNEQFF. Here the CDR3 DNA reads TGTGCCAGCAGTTTTGGCCTCATCTACAATGAGCAGTTCTTC.

This clonotype is medium-sized by share. The chain is built from TRBV10-1 and TRBJ1-2; a weak D match, TRBD1 (6 bases). V gave up 5 bases and J gave up 7 bases, with 20 bases separating them. Germline V lookup: CDR1 WNHNN, CDR2 SYGVQD (reference sequence). CDR3 length equals 15 residues. The CDR3 sequence is CASSPFRQDLPGYTF. The CDR3 DNA reads TGCGCCAGCAGTCCATTCCGACAGGACCTTCCTGGCTACACCTTC.

In regard to this clonotype: A much larger clone differs by one base, so this may be a read error. The genes are TRBV6-1 and TRBJ1-3; the D gene is possibly TRBD1 (5 bases). Between the trimmed V and J ends, which lost 9 bases and 1 base, there was a span of 16 bases. The CDR3 is 15 amino acids. From germline, CDR1 is MNHNS and CDR2 SASEGT. In DNA, the CDR3 is TGTGCCAGAAATTTTTTGGGACGGTCTGGAAACACCATATATTTT. This codes for CARNFLGRSGNTIYF.

This chain joins TRBV10-2 and TRBJ2-6, with a weak D call TRBD1 (5 bases). The V and J ends lost 6 bases and 0 bases respectively, with 12 bases between them. The length of the CDR3 is 16 residues. Looked up from germline, CDR1 is WSHSY and CDR2 is SAAADI. The CDR3, as DNA: TGCGCCAGCAGCCCCACAGGAAGCTCTGGGGCCAACGTCCTGACTTTC. Translating gives CASSPTGSSGANVLTF.

The chain employs TRBV12-3 or TRBV12-4 and TRBJ1-1, with 7 bases that match TRBD1. CDR3 length equals 14 residues. With 5 bases clipped from V and 11 bases from J, the junction kept 14 bases outside the gene matches. The DNA of the CDR3 is TGTGCCAGCAGTGGCGGGACAGAGGTCGGCGCGGCTTTCTTT. It specifies CASSGGTEVGAAFF.

By proportion, this clonotype is medium-sized (0.01 to 0.1%). This sequence joins TRBV6-2 or TRBV6-3 and TRBJ2-1, with no clear D. The V and J ends lost 0 bases and 12 bases respectively, with 9 bases between them. The V gene's germline CDR1 is MNHEY and CDR2 SVGEGT. The CDR3 length is 12 residues. The DNA for the CDR3 is TGTGCCAGCAGTTACTCCCGTGAGCGGCAGTTCTTC. This gives the protein CASSYSRERQFF.

By sample share, this clonotype is medium-sized. The rearrangement uses TRBV6-1 and TRBJ1-3; 10 bases line up with TRBD1. Germline V gives CDR1 MNHNS, CDR2 SASEGT. V was pared by 6 bases and J by 1 base, with 6 bases of the junction left unmatched. The CDR3 length is 16 residues. The CDR3 DNA reads TGTGCCAGCAGCCCAGGGGACAGGGGATCTGGAAACACCATATATTTT. Translated: CASSPGDRGSGNTIYF.

This clonotype has only a few counts. The V and J genes are TRBV5-1 and TRBJ2-2; 8 bases line up with TRBD1. The ends lost 0 bases at V and 6 bases at J; junction bases unmatched: 4. The CDR3 contains 15 residues. The germline V gene has CDR1 SGHRS and CDR2 YFSETQ. The CDR3, as DNA: TGCGCCAGCAGCTTGGCGCAGGGGGCTTCCGGGGAGCTGTTTTTT. It is translated as CASSLAQGASGELFF.

This clonotype counts as medium-sized (0.01 to 0.1%). V gene TRBV19 combines with J gene TRBJ2-7; the match to TRBD1 covers 12 bases. Losses at the gene ends were 5 bases for V and 6 bases for J; bases not matched to a gene: 11. This CDR3 is built from 16 residues. From germline, CDR1 is LNHDA and CDR2 SQIVND (reference sequence). CDR3 bases: TGTGCCAGTAGTGTGCGCACCGGGACAGGGGGCGGCGAGCAGTACTTC. This codes for CASSVRTGTGGGEQYF.